Following are 18 T cell receptor beta chains from one sample sequenced in a study of blood T cell repertoires in COVID-19. Some clones are missing from TCRdb's copy, which holds only in-frame ones; the method was immunoSEQ multiplex PCR. Among 90,000 to 100,000 clones, 85% were seen once, and the ten largest hold roughly 37%. Sequencing was performed on peripheral blood. These receptors were taken from a man at least 80 years old with acute or convalescent COVID-19.

The genes are TRBV6-5 and TRBJ2-3; the D gene is possibly TRBD2 (6 bases). The CDR3 totals 16 residues. Looked up from germline, CDR1 is MNHEY and CDR2 is SVGAGI. Trimming took off 0 bases at V and 4 bases at J, with 14 bases between the two ends. CDR3 sequence: CASSYSPGVGADTQYF. The CDR3 nucleotides read TGTGCCAGCAGTTACTCTCCGGGGGTGGGCGCAGATACGCAGTATTTT.

This chain connects TRBV28 to TRBJ2-1, with TRBD1 matching 10 bases. The germline gives CDR1 MDHEN, CDR2 SYDVKM. After removal of 5 bases from V and 4 bases from J, the junction contained 8 bases not matched to a gene. This CDR3 comprises 16 residues. CDR3 bases: TGTGCCAGCAGTGCTTCCGGGACAGGGGCGTACAATGAGCAGTTCTTC. This encodes CASSASGTGAYNEQFF.

The genes are TRBV21-1 and TRBJ2-7; no check of the table's D call, TRBD2, against the DNA was made. TRBV21-1 is a pseudogene segment. The CDR3 extends over 16 amino acids. The CDR3 loop is CASSAPGDGGSYEQYF. CDR3 in DNA: TGTGCCAGCAGCGCTCCCGGAGACGGGGGATCCTACGAGCAGTACTTC.

V gene TRBV4-1 combines with J gene TRBJ2-7, with no clear D. Trimming took off 1 base at V and 2 bases at J, with 6 bases between the two ends. Germline V gene data show CDR1 as MGHRA and CDR2 as YSYEKL. This CDR3 comprises 13 residues. The CDR3 region is CASSQAGAYEQYF. The CDR3 DNA reads as TGCGCCAGCAGCCAAGCCGGAGCCTACGAGCAGTACTTC.

This clone was detected only once. The chain couples TRBV3-1 (or the pseudogene TRBV3-2) to TRBJ1-1; D may be TRBD1 (6 bases). The length of the CDR3 is 12 residues. The germline gives CDR1 LGHDT, CDR2 YNNKEL (reference sequence). V was clipped by 6 bases and J by 8 bases, with 13 bases between them. The CDR3 DNA follows: TGTGCCAGCAGTCTAGTAGACAGGGAAGCTTTCTTT. Protein product: CASSLVDREAFF.

This clone was detected only once. The rearrangement uses TRBV9 and TRBJ2-7, with 7 bases that match TRBD2. The junction had 11 bases not matched to a gene; V was cut back by 1 base and J by 7 bases. Germline CDR1 SGDLS, CDR2 YYNGEE. The CDR3 spans 15 residues. CDR3 in amino acids: CASSVSSGAAFEQYF. The CDR3 coding sequence is TGTGCCAGCAGCGTATCGAGCGGGGCGGCCTTTGAGCAGTACTTC.

This chain joins TRBV5-1 and TRBJ2-3; TRBD1 aligns across 8 bases. Per the germline V gene, CDR1 is SGHRS and CDR2 is YFSETQ. The CDR3 loop spans 16 amino acids. The trim removed 2 bases at V and 1 base at J, leaving 6 bases unmatched. CDR3 sequence (DNA): TGCGCCAGCAGCTTTACCGGACAGGGCGGCACAGATACGCAGTATTTT. The encoded protein is CASSFTGQGGTDTQYF.

The chain uses TRBV19 and TRBJ2-1, with TRBD1 identical over 9 bases. J was trimmed by 5 bases and V by 9 bases; bases with no gene match: 5. The CDR3 runs to 13 residues. Germline CDR1 and CDR2: LNHDA and SQIVND (reference sequence). The DNA for the CDR3 is TGTGCCAGCCTCAGGACAGGGGACAATGAGCAGTTCTTC. Its translation is CASLRTGDNEQFF.

The chain is built from TRBV28 and TRBJ1-3; D gene unclear. The CDR3 sequence is 14 residues long. From germline, CDR1 is MDHEN and CDR2 SYDVKM. V gave up 3 bases and J gave up 0 bases, with 6 bases separating them. The CDR3 bases are TGTGCCAGCAGTTTGCCCAGCTCTGGAAACACCATATATTTT. Its protein product is CASSLPSSGNTIYF.

The table lists this clone with a few counts. The rearrangement links TRBV3-1 (or the pseudogene TRBV3-2) to TRBJ1-1, with TRBD1 matching 11 bases. The CDR3 length is 14 residues. Trimming cost V 7 bases and J 1 base; bases outside gene matches: 2. CDR1 is LGHDT, CDR2 YNNKEL, per germline (reference sequence). The CDR3 loop reads CASIGTGGNTEAFF. The CDR3, as DNA: TGTGCCAGCATCGGGACAGGGGGGAACACTGAAGCTTTCTTT.

The rearrangement links TRBV19 to TRBJ2-7; TRBD2 matches 8 bases. CDR3 length: 17 residues. J lost 2 bases, V lost 1 base, and 10 bases had no gene match. Germline CDR1 and CDR2: LNHDA and SQIVND (reference sequence). CDR3 sequence reads: CASSIGSGGRLPYEQYF. The CDR3 DNA is TGTGCCAGTAGTATAGGCTCGGGGGGGCGACTCCCCTACGAGCAGTACTTC.

The chain has TRBV28 and TRBJ1-2; TRBD1 agrees at 8 bases. V lost 5 bases, J lost 0 bases, and 5 bases stayed unmatched. The CDR3 contains 15 residues. Germline V gene data show CDR1 as MDHEN and CDR2 as SYDVKM. DNA of the CDR3: TGTGCCAGCAGTCTCCGGGACAGGACTAACTATGGCTACACCTTC. Translated, it gives CASSLRDRTNYGYTF.

This clone was counted only a few times. This chain connects TRBV27 to TRBJ1-2; perhaps TRBD1 as D (6 bases). V gave up 6 bases and J gave up 0 bases, with 20 bases separating them. Germline CDR1 is MNHEY and CDR2 is SMNVEV (reference sequence). The length of the CDR3 is 17 residues. The CDR3 DNA reads as TGTGCCAGCAGCTCCGAACCCGGACAGAAAGCTAACTATGGCTACACCTTC. Encoded protein: CASSSEPGQKANYGYTF.

The chain couples TRBV7-9 to TRBJ2-7; 8 bases line up with TRBD1. Per germline, CDR1 SEHNR and CDR2 FQNEAQ (reference sequence). Trimming at V came to 2 bases and at J to 3 bases, leaving 3 bases not matched to a gene. This CDR3 has 14 amino acids. In nucleotides, the CDR3 is TGTGCCAGCAGCTTACAGGGGGCATACTACGAGCAGTACTTC. Protein sequence: CASSLQGAYYEQYF.

The rearrangement joins TRBV10-3 to TRBJ2-4, with D possibly TRBD1 on 5 matching bases. Looked up from germline, CDR1 is ENHRY and CDR2 is SYGVKD. This CDR3 comprises 15 residues. Trimming removed 2 bases from V and 6 bases from J, with 14 bases in between. CDR3: CAISEGREIGNIQYF. The CDR3 region has the DNA TGTGCCATCAGTGAGGGCAGGGAAATTGGAAACATTCAGTACTTC.

This clone was picked up a small number of times. This chain uses TRBV10-3 with TRBJ1-5, with D tentatively TRBD1 (5 bases). Germline-derived CDR1 and CDR2 are ENHRY and SYGVKD. The length of the CDR3 is 14 residues. V lost 2 bases and J 4 bases, leaving 9 bases between the germline ends. The CDR3 nucleotides are TGTGCCATCAGTGAGGACAGAATTAATCAGCCCCAGCATTTT. Amino acid sequence: CAISEDRINQPQHF.

This chain's CDR3 is CSASPGLVTDTQYF. CDR3 nucleotide sequence: TGCAGTGCTAGTCCGGGACTAGTAACTGATACGCAGTATTTT. The gene calls are TRBV20-1 and TRBJ2-3; 8 bases are a match to TRBD2. V was pared by 3 bases and J by 6 bases, with 8 bases of the junction left unmatched. CDR1 is DFQATT and CDR2 is SNEGSKA in the germline V gene (reference sequence). The length of the CDR3 is 14 residues.

The chain employs TRBV28 and TRBJ1-5; D possibly corresponds to TRBD1 (5 bases). The CDR3 is 13 amino acids. Trimming removed 5 bases from V and 5 bases from J, with 10 bases in between. Germline CDR1 MDHEN, CDR2 SYDVKM. The CDR3 reads CASSQGPDQPQHF. Written as DNA, the CDR3 is TGTGCCAGCAGTCAGGGTCCCGATCAGCCCCAGCATTTT. Full variable domain (remainder filled in from reference TRBV28 and TRBJ1-5): DVKVTQSSRYLVKRTGEKVFLECVQDMDHENMFWYRQDPGLGLRLIYFSYDVKMKEKGDIPEGYSVSREKKERFSLILESASTNQTSMYLCASSQGPDQPQHFGDGTRLSIL.